The source of this T cell receptor (beta chain) is a study of shared clonotypes between healthy human individuals. For each subset, genomic DNA was distributed in equal portions over several immunoSEQ plates. Repertoires were generated with immunoSEQ multiplex PCR, while TCRdb's copy carries only in-frame clones and drops some. The data show some 790,000 clones, around 70% seen once. The CDR3 contains 8 residues. Germline CDR1 is SQVTM and CDR2 is ANQGSEA. Trimming cost V 3 bases and J 10 bases, with 3 bases left between them. Healthy and HIV-negative, the adult donors had no recent acute infections or vaccinations. This clone was counted between two and nine times. Its antigen is still unknown. Study results and limitations: Enrolling few donors narrowed the genetic and exposure-history diversity that was represented.

The source material was memory CD4+ T cells sorted from blood. As for subset: CD45RA-negative fraction. The V call is TRBV29-1, the J call TRBJ1-1, with D uncertain. The TCR comes from a woman in her 30s in good health. In DNA form, the CDR3 reads TGCAGCGTTGACCGAGCTTTCTTT. It specifies CSVDRAFF.